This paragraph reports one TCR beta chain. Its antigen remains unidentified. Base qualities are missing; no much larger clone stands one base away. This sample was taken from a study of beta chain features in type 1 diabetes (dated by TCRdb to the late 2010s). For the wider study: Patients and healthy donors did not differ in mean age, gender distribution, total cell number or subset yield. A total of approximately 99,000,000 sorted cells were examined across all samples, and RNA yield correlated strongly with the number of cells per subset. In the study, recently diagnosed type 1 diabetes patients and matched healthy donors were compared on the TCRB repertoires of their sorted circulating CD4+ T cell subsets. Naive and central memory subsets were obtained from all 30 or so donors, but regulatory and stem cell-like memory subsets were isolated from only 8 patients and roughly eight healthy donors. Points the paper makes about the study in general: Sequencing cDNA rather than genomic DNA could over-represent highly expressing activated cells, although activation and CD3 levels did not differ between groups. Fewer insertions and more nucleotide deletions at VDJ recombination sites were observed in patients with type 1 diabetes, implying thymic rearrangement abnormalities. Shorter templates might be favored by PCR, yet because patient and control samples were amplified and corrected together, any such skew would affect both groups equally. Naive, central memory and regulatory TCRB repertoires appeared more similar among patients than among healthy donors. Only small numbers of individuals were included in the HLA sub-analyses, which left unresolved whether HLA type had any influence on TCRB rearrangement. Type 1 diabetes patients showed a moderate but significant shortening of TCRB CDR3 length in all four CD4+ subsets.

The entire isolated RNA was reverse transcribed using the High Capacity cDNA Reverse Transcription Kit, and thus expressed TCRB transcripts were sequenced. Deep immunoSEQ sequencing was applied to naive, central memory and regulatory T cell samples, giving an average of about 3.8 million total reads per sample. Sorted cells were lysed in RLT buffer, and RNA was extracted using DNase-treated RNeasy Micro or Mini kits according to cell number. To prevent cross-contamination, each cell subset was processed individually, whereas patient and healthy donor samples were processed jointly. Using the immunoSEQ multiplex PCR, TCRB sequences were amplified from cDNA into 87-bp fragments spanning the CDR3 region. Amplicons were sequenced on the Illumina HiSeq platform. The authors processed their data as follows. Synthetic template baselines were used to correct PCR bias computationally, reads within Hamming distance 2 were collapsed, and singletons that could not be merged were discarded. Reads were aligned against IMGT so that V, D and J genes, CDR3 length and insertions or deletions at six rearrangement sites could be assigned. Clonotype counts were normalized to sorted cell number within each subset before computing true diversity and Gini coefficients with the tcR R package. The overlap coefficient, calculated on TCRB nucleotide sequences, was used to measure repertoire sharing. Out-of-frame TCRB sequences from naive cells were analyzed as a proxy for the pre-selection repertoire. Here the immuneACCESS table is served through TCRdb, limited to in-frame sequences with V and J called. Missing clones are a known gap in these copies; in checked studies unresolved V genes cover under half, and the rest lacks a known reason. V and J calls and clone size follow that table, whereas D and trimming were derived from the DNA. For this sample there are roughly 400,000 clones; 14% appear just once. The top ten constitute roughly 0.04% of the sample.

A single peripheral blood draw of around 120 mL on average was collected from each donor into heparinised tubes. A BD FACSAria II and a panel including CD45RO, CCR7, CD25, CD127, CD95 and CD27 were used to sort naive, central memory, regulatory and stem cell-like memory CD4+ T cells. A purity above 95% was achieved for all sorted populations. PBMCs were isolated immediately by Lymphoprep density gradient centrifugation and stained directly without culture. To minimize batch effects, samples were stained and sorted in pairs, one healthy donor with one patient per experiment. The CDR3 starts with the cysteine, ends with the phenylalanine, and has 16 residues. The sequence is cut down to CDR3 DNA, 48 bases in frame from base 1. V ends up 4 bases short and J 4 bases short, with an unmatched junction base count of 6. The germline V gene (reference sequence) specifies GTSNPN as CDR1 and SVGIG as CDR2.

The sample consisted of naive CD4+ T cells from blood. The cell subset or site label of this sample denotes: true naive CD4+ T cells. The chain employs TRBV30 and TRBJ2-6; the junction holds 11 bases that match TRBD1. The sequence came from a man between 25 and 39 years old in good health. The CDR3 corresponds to CAWTGQGASGANVLTF. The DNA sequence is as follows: TGTGCCTGGACAGGACAGGGGGCGAGCGGGGCCAACGTCCTGACTTTC.